This TCR beta chain is from a study of shared clonotypes between healthy human individuals. Per the original data handling: ImmunoSEQ yielded junction-only sequences lacking quality scores, so filtering differed. Assay: immunoSEQ multiplex PCR; the TCRdb copy retains only in-frame clones and omits some. D and trimming come from the DNA, and the V and J calls and clone size come from that table. This sample has some 2.4 million clones, with approximately 93% found just once. In germline, CDR1 is SGHTA, CDR2 FQGTGA. V dropped 5 bases and J dropped 1 base, with 5 bases sitting between them. The length of the CDR3 is 12 residues.

Sequenced: naive CD4+ T cells from PBMCs. Regarding subset: CD45RA+ positively selected. This TCR came from a man aged 18 to 35 in good health. Some clones in this sample may be carry-over from other donors' samples. The chain uses TRBV7-3 and TRBJ2-5; D gene ambiguous. The DNA of the CDR3 is TGTGCCAGCAGCCGCCCCCAAGAGACCCAGTACTTC. It specifies CASSRPQETQYF.